This T cell receptor (beta chain) derives from a study of blood T cells in healthy people across ages. Whole-study findings and limits: PBMC samples, being unsorted, prevented any conclusive comparison of naive and antigen-experienced cells. It was the long-lived donors that had more naive CD4+ cells and higher diversity than aged donors.

In the case of this clonotype: The antigen remains undetermined. The CDR3 carries no conserved terminal phenylalanine or tryptophan, so it likely arises from a read error.

Through a sample-barcoded 5' primer and a J-beta primer mix, a second PCR was run for roughly 6 to 12 cycles. From the 5' RACE reads, TCRdb called clonotypes with MiXCR, one entry per CDR3 protein. The sample has about 900,000 distinct CDR3 sequences, 62% seen once; the top ten hold roughly 26%. The CDR3 sequence is 13 residues long. The germline V and J ends were trimmed by 3 bases and 2 bases, with 11 bases remaining between them. Germline V lookup: CDR1 SQVTM, CDR2 ANQGSEA. V usage is TRBV29-1 and J usage is TRBJ2-7, with D possibly TRBD2 on 6 matching bases. The source of this sequence is a man under 40 in good health. The specimen was blood. This CDR3 is CSVEGGPPYEQYS. As DNA, the CDR3 is TGCAGCGTTGAGGGGGGACCCCCCTACGAGCAGTACTCG.